This TCR beta chain was obtained from a study of cytomegalovirus exposure and HLA in healthy donors. Regarding the study as a whole: TCR beta V- and J-gene trimming, according to a later analysis, was linked to a missense DCLRE1C variant.

With 4 bases removed from V and 4 bases from J, the gap between germline ends came to 16 bases. This CDR3 has 15 residues. The V gene's germline CDR1 is MNHNS and CDR2 SASEGT. The PCR used 60 Vbeta and 13 Jbeta primers. Clones were read by immunoSEQ multiplex PCR, and TCRdb kept only the in-frame ones, dropping some. In the table there are over 150,000 clones, around 80% of which are singletons. A note on this clone: Its target is not known.

The gene calls are TRBV6-1 and TRBJ1-1; maybe TRBD1 (6 bases). The sequence derives from a man in his forties in good health and CMV-seronegative. Source material: PBMCs. CDR3 in DNA: TGTGCCAGCAGTGGTCCGGGGGGCGGGATCACTGAAGCTTTCTTT. Amino acid sequence: CASSGPGGGITEAFF.